The clone carrying this TCR beta chain occurred a few times. Its specificity is unknown. The data stem from a study of OX40 agonist ivuxolimab in advanced cancers. Overall study context: Every 2 weeks, patients received ivuxolimab intravenously, dosed at 0.01 to 10 mg/kg. Study-wide findings and caveats: Dosing at 0.1 to 3.0 mg/kg was accompanied by clonal expansion of CD4+ and CD8+ blood T cells by week 6.

This table comes from immunoSEQ multiplex PCR, and its TCRdb copy is limited to in-frame clones, with some not included. The table records around 80,000 clones, around 87% of them present only once. Germline V lookup: CDR1 SGDLS, CDR2 YYNGEE. Trimming took 4 bases from V and 8 from J; bases not matched to a gene: 7. There are 14 residues in the CDR3. This receptor was taken from an adult with an advanced solid tumor such as melanoma, head and neck, liver or kidney cancer. This specimen was CD4+ or CD8+ T cells sorted from blood, taken in a trial of the OX40 agonist ivuxolimab. The chain joins TRBV9 to TRBJ1-3; TRBD1 aligns across 9 bases. The CDR3 DNA reads TGTGCCAGCAGCTTTCGGGACAGGGAGGACACCATATATTTT. Translated, it gives CASSFRDREDTIYF.